A selection of T cell receptor beta chains follows, all from one sample in a study of T cells in Graves' hyperthyroidism and ophthalmopathy. TCRdb recomputed calls from the multiplex PCR reads with MiXCR, one row per CDR3 protein. The sample lists more than 300,000 distinct CDR3 sequences, about 15% occurring once. Sequences were obtained from blood. These receptors were collected from a woman aged 30 to 39 with Graves' hyperthyroidism that later progressed to Graves' ophthalmopathy. The CDR3 runs from the conserved cysteine through the conserved F or W. The D gene is left open where the match is weak. Only some rows state a clone size, as once, few, many or a class for expanded clones.

CDR3 length,D gene,clone size,J gene,V gene,CDR3 DNA,CDR3 protein
16,.,many,TRBJ2-7,TRBV20-1,TGCAGTGCTAGAGATGAGCGTTCTAGCGCGACCTACGAGCAGTACTTC,CSARDERSSATYEQYF
13,.,many,TRBJ2-7,TRBV15,TGTGCCACCAGCAGAGTTCAGGGTTACGAGCAGTACTTC,CATSRVQGYEQYF
17,.,many,TRBJ1-3,TRBV2,TGTGCCAGCAGTCTCCCCGGGGGGGGCATTTCTGGAAACACCATATATTTT,CASSLPGGGISGNTIYF
14,TRBD1,many,TRBJ2-1,TRBV27,TGTGCCAGCAGCACCGGGACAGCATACAATGAGCAGTTCTTC,CASSTGTAYNEQFF
18,.,many,TRBJ1-1,TRBV6-2/TRBV6-3,TGTGCCAGCAGTTACCCGATCGCGGGAGGGAGAATGAACACTGAAGCTTTCTTT,CASSYPIAGGRMNTEAFF
16,TRBD1,.,TRBJ1-4,TRBV5-1,TGCGCCAGCAGTCAAGCGACAGGGGCGACTAATGAAAAACTGTTTTTT,CASSQATGATNEKLFF
16,.,many,TRBJ2-3,TRBV2,TGTGCCAGCAGTGAAGCGCTACTAGGAGGCACAGATACGCAGTATTTT,CASSEALLGGTDTQYF
17,TRBD2,few,TRBJ2-3,TRBV28,TGTGCCAGCAGTTTATCCGGGGGGACTAGCGGGGTGGCTACGCAGTATTTT,CASSLSGGTSGVATQYF
14,.,many,TRBJ1-2,TRBV27,TGTGCCAGCAGTTTATCGGGTAAAGGGTATGGCTACACCTTC,CASSLSGKGYGYTF
14,TRBD2,.,TRBJ2-3,TRBV30,TGTGCCTGGGTAGGATGGGAGGGCCCAGATACGCAGTATTTT,CAWVGWEGPDTQYF
16,.,.,TRBJ1-1,TRBV4-1,TGCGCCAGCAGCCAAGATAGGAACAGGCGGAACACTGAAGCTTTCTTT,CASSQDRNRRNTEAFF
15,.,few,TRBJ2-5,TRBV7-2,TGTGCCAGCAGCTCTCCGGGACTCCTAGGGGAGACCCAGTACTTC,CASSSPGLLGETQYF
16,.,few,TRBJ1-5,TRBV7-2,TGTGCCAGCAGCCCCCTCAAGGTTTATAGCAATCAGCCCCAGCATTTT,CASSPLKVYSNQPQHF
16,.,many,TRBJ1-2,TRBV27,TGTGCCAGCAGTTTCGTGGGGCCAGGAGGGTCGTATGGCTACACCTTC,CASSFVGPGGSYGYTF
16,.,.,TRBJ1-5,TRBV4-1,TGCGCCAGCAGCCAACAATGGGGGGGAGGCGATCAGCCCCAGCATTTT,CASSQQWGGGDQPQHF
13,TRBD1,.,TRBJ1-2,TRBV20-1,TGCAGTGTTCCGACAGGGGATTTTCATGGCTACACCTTC,CSVPTGDFHGYTF
13,.,.,TRBJ1-1,TRBV20-1,TGCAGTGCTAGGTCAGCTCCAAACACTGAAGCTTTCTTT,CSARSAPNTEAFF
15,.,many,TRBJ2-7,TRBV2,TGTGCCAGCAGTGAAGATTCGGGACCTCGCGGGGAGCAGTACTTC,CASSEDSGPRGEQYF
13,TRBD1,many,TRBJ1-2,TRBV28,TGTGCCAGCAGCACGTTACAGGGGTATGGCTACACCTTC,CASSTLQGYGYTF
13,TRBD1,many,TRBJ2-7,TRBV10-1,TGCGCCAGCAGTGATCCAGGGGGCCACGAGCAGTACTTC,CASSDPGGHEQYF
16,TRBD1,.,TRBJ1-2,TRBV2,TGTGCCAGCAGTGAATGGGGACAGGGGATTCCCTATGGCTACACCTTC,CASSEWGQGIPYGYTF
15,.,many,TRBJ1-1,TRBV27,TGTGCCAGCAGTTGGGGAGGGGGATTGAACACTGAAGCTTTCTTT,CASSWGGGLNTEAFF
15,.,many,TRBJ2-7,TRBV5-6,TGTGCCAGCAGCTTGGGGGGGACACCCTCCTACGAGCAGTACTTC,CASSLGGTPSYEQYF
16,TRBD2,.,TRBJ2-2,TRBV20-1,TGCAGTGTTCACGGCGGGAGGGGTTCTAACACCGGGGAGCTGTTTTTT,CSVHGGRGSNTGELFF
14,.,.,TRBJ1-2,TRBV27,TGTGCCAGCAGTTACAGGCCTCGAGACTATGGCTACACCTTC,CASSYRPRDYGYTF
16,.,many,TRBJ2-2,TRBV11-2,TGTGCCAGCCGGAGGGAACGCCTGGTCCGGTCCGGGGAGCTGTTTTTT,CASRRERLVRSGELFF
17,TRBD2,many,TRBJ2-5,TRBV29-1,TGCAGCGTTGGTCGCCTAAGGCTAGCGGGAGGAAGGGAGACCCAGTACTTC,CSVGRLRLAGGRETQYF
13,.,.,TRBJ1-5,TRBV19,TGTGCCAGTAGTGACGACAAGAATCAGCCCCAGCATTTT,CASSDDKNQPQHF
15,.,many,TRBJ2-3,TRBV2,TGTGCCAGCAGCGCCTGGCGAGGGGAGGCAGATACGCAGTATTTT,CASSAWRGEADTQYF
12,.,few,TRBJ2-5,TRBV7-6,TGTGCCAGCAGCTTAGCTGGTGGGACCCAGTACTTC,CASSLAGGTQYF
16,TRBD1,.,TRBJ2-1,TRBV5-1,TGCGCCAGCAGCCGCCTAAGGACAGGTAACTGGGATGAGCAGTTCTTC,CASSRLRTGNWDEQFF
15,.,many,TRBJ2-3,TRBV7-9,TGTGCCAGCAGCTTGGGGCAGGGGCAAACAGATACGCAGTATTTT,CASSLGQGQTDTQYF
15,.,.,TRBJ2-3,TRBV5-4,TGTGCCAGCAGCTTTGTTGGCAGTCGAACAGATACGCAGTATTTT,CASSFVGSRTDTQYF
14,.,.,TRBJ1-5,TRBV12-3/TRBV12-4,TGTGCCAGCAGCCAGACAGCTAGCAATCAGCCCCAGCATTTT,CASSQTASNQPQHF
13,.,few,TRBJ1-5,TRBV11-1,TGTGCCAGCAGTCTCGGGGGGGGTCAGCCCCATCATTTT,CASSLGGGQPHHF
17,TRBD2,many,TRBJ2-1,TRBV5-1,TGCGCCAGCAGCTTGGGAACTAGCGCGCACTCCTACAATGAGCAGTTCTTC,CASSLGTSAHSYNEQFF
15,TRBD2,few,TRBJ2-7,TRBV27,TGTGCCAGCAGTGTGACGAGCGGGAGTCGCTACGAGCAGTACTTC,CASSVTSGSRYEQYF
16,TRBD1,.,TRBJ1-1,TRBV27,TGTGCCGGCAGTTTACTGACAGGGGGCGCCGGTACTGAAGCTTTCTTT,CAGSLLTGGAGTEAFF
17,TRBD1,.,TRBJ2-1,TRBV5-1,TGCGCCAGCAGCCATCGGCAAGGACAGGGGTCGACCTACGAGCAGTTCTTC,CASSHRQGQGSTYEQFF
14,TRBD2,many,TRBJ2-7,TRBV6-1,TGTGCCAGCAGTTGGACTAGCTTTACCTACGAGCAGTACTTC,CASSWTSFTYEQYF
16,.,many,TRBJ2-5,TRBV2,TGTGCCAGCAGTACTCAAGCTGAGGGGGGTGGAGAGACCCAGTACTTC,CASSTQAEGGGETQYF
19,.,many,TRBJ1-5,TRBV2,TGTGCCAGCAGTGAAGCAGCGGGGGGAAGGGACATTAGCAATCAGCCCCAGCATTTT,CASSEAAGGRDISNQPQHF
13,.,many,TRBJ1-1,TRBV2,TGTGCCAGTAAAATCGAGGGAATGAGTCGAGCTTTCTTT,CASKIEGMSRAFF
14,TRBD1,many,TRBJ1-4,TRBV28,TGTGCCAGCAGCTTGACAGGGTTAAGTGAAAAACTGTTTTTT,CASSLTGLSEKLFF
16,.,many,TRBJ1-4,TRBV2,TGTGCCAGCAGTGACTCTGCAGGGAATATGGATGAAAAACTGTTTTTT,CASSDSAGNMDEKLFF
15,TRBD2,.,TRBJ2-3,TRBV7-2,TGTGCCAGCAGCTTAGCGCTAGCGGGAATAGATACGCAGTATTTT,CASSLALAGIDTQYF
10,.,few,TRBJ2-5,TRBV6-1,TGTGCCATCCTGTGGGAGACCCAGTACTTC,CAILWETQYF
17,.,many,TRBJ1-3,TRBV28,TGTGCCAGCAGTTTGGATTCAGGGATGAGCTCTGGAAACACCATATATTTT,CASSLDSGMSSGNTIYF